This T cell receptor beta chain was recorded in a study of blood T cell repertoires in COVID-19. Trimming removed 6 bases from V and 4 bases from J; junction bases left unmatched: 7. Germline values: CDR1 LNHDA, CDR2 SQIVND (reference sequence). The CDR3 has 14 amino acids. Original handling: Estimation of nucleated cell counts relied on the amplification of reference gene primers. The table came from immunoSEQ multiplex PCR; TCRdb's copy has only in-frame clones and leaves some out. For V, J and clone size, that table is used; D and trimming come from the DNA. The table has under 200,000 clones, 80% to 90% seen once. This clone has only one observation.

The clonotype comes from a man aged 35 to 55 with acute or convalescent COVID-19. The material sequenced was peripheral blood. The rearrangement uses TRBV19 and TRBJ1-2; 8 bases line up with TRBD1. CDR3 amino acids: CASSSIGTGYGYTF. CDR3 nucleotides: TGTGCCAGTAGCTCCATAGGGACAGGCTATGGCTACACCTTC.